These 30 T cell receptor beta chains were sequenced from one sample in a study of T-cell memory formation after mild COVID-19. TCRdb itself ran the 5' RACE reads through MiXCR, one entry per CDR3 protein. The profile shows 250,000 to 300,000 distinct CDR3 sequences, roughly 18% of them singletons. Material: PBMCs or a T cell subset sorted from them (not recorded which). The source of these receptors is a man in his late teens or twenties who had mild COVID-19 (a few samples of this study predate the infection). Cell type and time point are not known.

The CDR3 region has the DNA TGTGCCAGCAGACTCCGGGGAGCGGGGGGCACAGATACGCAGTATTTT. This sequence encodes CASRLRGAGGTDTQYF. The rearrangement joins TRBV12-3 or TRBV12-4 to TRBJ2-3; TRBD2 matches at 8 bases. Unmatched junction bases numbered 9, after V lost 6 bases and J lost 1 base. The CDR3 runs to 16 residues.

This clonotype occurred many times. The J gene is TRBJ1-6, the V gene TRBV7-9, with D hard to call. V shed 1 base and J shed 6 bases, with 7 bases lying between them. The CDR3 sequence is 14 residues long. The germline CDR1 and CDR2 sequences are SEHNR and FQNEAQ (reference sequence). The CDR3 reads CASSLERLNSPLHF. The CDR3 DNA follows: TGTGCCAGCAGCTTAGAACGGCTTAATTCACCCCTCCACTTT.

This clonotype was observed a few times. This chain connects TRBV20-1 to TRBJ1-1; weak D call: TRBD1 (5 bases). Trimming removed 5 bases from V and 0 bases from J, with 13 bases in between. CDR1 is DFQATT and CDR2 is SNEGSKA in the germline V gene (reference sequence). The CDR3 totals 14 residues. CDR3 DNA sequence: TGCAGTGCTCCCCGCCGGGGCTTGAACACTGAAGCTTTCTTT. This gives the protein CSAPRRGLNTEAFF.

The V and J genes are TRBV5-4 and TRBJ2-7, with D perhaps being TRBD1 or TRBD2 (6 bases each). CDR3 length: 12 residues. Trimming took off 3 bases at V and 6 bases at J, with 10 bases between the two ends. Germline CDR1 SGHNT, CDR2 YYREEE (reference sequence). The CDR3 region is CASSWGAGEQYV. The CDR3 DNA reads as TGTGCCAGCAGCTGGGGGGCTGGCGAGCAGTACGTC.

The chain has TRBV12-3 or TRBV12-4 and TRBJ1-1; D may be TRBD1 (5 bases). V lost 7 bases, J lost 3 bases, and 12 bases lay in between. CDR3 size: 13 residues. The DNA of the CDR3 is TGTGCCAGCACCCACAGGTGGGACACTGAAGCTTTCTTT. Its translation is CASTHRWDTEAFF.

This chain joins TRBV19 and TRBJ1-5; D might be TRBD1 (5 bases). There are 16 residues in the CDR3. The germline V and J ends were trimmed by 3 bases and 1 base, with 13 bases remaining between them. From germline, CDR1 is LNHDA and CDR2 SQIVND (reference sequence). Here the CDR3 reads CASSIPEGVSNQPQHF. The CDR3 bases are TGTGCCAGTAGTATTCCAGAAGGGGTGAGCAATCAGCCCCAGCATTTT.

The chain is built from TRBV20-1 and TRBJ2-1; D is perhaps TRBD2 (6 bases). This CDR3 has 10 amino acids. Germline CDR1 and CDR2: DFQATT and SNEGSKA (reference sequence). Trimming took 5 bases from V and 16 from J, leaving 15 bases between them. In DNA form, the CDR3 reads TGCAGTGCTTGGGGGGACTCACAATTCTTC. It encodes CSAWGDSQFF.

This clonotype was recorded a few times. The chain links TRBV28 to TRBJ1-5, with 7 bases fitting TRBD1. Germline V gene data show CDR1 as MDHEN and CDR2 as SYDVKM. J was trimmed by 6 bases and V by 10 bases; bases with no gene match: 12. The CDR3 extends over 14 amino acids. The CDR3 DNA reads TGTGCCACCTCAGGGGGAGTTTTCGGTCAGCCCCAGCATTTT. Amino acids: CATSGGVFGQPQHF. Complete variable domain (other parts from reference TRBV28 and TRBJ1-5): DVKVTQSSRYLVKRTGEKVFLECVQDMDHENMFWYRQDPGLGLRLIYFSYDVKMKEKGDIPEGYSVSREKKERFSLILESASTNQTSMYLCATSGGVFGQPQHFGDGTRLSIL.

This clonotype was recorded many times. This sequence joins TRBV6-6 and TRBJ1-1; D remains unclear. V lost 6 bases and J lost 3, with 8 bases in between. The CDR3 has 12 residues. Germline CDR1 MNHNY, CDR2 SVGAGI (reference sequence). The CDR3 sequence: CASRLGDTEAFF. CDR3 sequence (DNA): TGTGCCAGCAGGCTCGGGGACACTGAAGCTTTCTTT.

This clonotype was observed a few times. This chain joins TRBV6-2 or TRBV6-3 and TRBJ1-1; D is possibly TRBD1 (5 bases). CDR1 MNHEY and CDR2 SVGEGT come from the germline V gene. Trimming removed 2 bases at V and 11 bases at J, with 18 bases between. This CDR3 has 14 residues. The CDR3 protein is CASSYGSDSGRAFF. CDR3 nucleotide sequence: TGTGCCAGCAGTTACGGGAGCGACAGCGGGAGGGCTTTCTTT.

This clonotype was detected only a few times. V usage is TRBV9 and J usage is TRBJ2-3; D not resolved. The CDR3 has 14 residues. The V and J ends lost 0 bases and 5 bases respectively, with 10 bases between them. Germline CDR1 reads SGDLS; CDR2 reads YYNGEE. CDR3 residues: CASSVAGFGDTQYF. The CDR3 coding sequence is TGTGCCAGCAGCGTAGCTGGGTTCGGAGATACGCAGTATTTT. The full variable domain, in which reference TRBV9 and TRBJ2-3 provide the parts outside the CDR3, is DSGVTQTPKHLITATGQRVTLRCSPRSGDLSVYWYQQSLDQGLQFLIQYYNGEERAKGNILERFSAQQFPDLHSELNLSSLELGDSALYFCASSVAGFGDTQYFGPGTRLTVL.

This clonotype was seen a few times. The genes are TRBV10-3 and TRBJ2-7; the D gene is possibly TRBD1 (5 bases). The CDR3 is 14 amino acids. The germline CDR1 and CDR2 sequences are ENHRY and SYGVKD. The ends were cut back, 0 bases at V and 5 bases at J, with 11 bases in the middle. This chain's CDR3 is CAISESGERHEQYF. CDR3 bases: TGTGCCATCAGTGAGTCAGGGGAACGCCACGAGCAGTACTTC.

V usage is TRBV6-6 and J usage is TRBJ1-2, with 9 bases matching TRBD1. J lost 7 bases, V lost 2 bases, and 8 bases had no gene match. The CDR3 loop spans 15 amino acids. CDR1 and CDR2 (germline): MNHNY, SVGAGI (reference sequence). The CDR3 loop is CASSYTRTGESGYTF. The DNA for the CDR3 is TGTGCCAGCAGTTACACCCGGACAGGGGAAAGTGGCTACACCTTC.

This clonotype was picked up a small number of times. The chain is built from TRBV4-1 and TRBJ2-7, with D maybe TRBD2 (5 bases). This CDR3 is built from 15 residues. The V end was cut by 1 base, the J end by 2 bases, with 12 bases between. The germline gives CDR1 MGHRA, CDR2 YSYEKL. In DNA, the CDR3 is TGCGCCAGCAGCCAAGGACGGGAAGCGGCCTACGAGCAGTACTTC. This gives the protein CASSQGREAAYEQYF.

V and J are TRBV19 and TRBJ2-7; D remains ambiguous. V was shortened by 3 bases and J by 5 bases, with 17 bases between the two germline ends. CDR1 LNHDA and CDR2 SQIVND come from the germline V gene (reference sequence). The CDR3 is 15 amino acids. CDR3 protein: CASSIGQRRVNEQYF. Here the CDR3 DNA reads TGTGCCAGTAGTATTGGGCAGCGCCGGGTCAACGAGCAGTACTTC.

This clonotype was found a few times. The chain's CDR3 is CSAEDRGNQPQHF. The CDR3 DNA sequence: TGCAGTGCTGAAGACAGGGGCAATCAGCCCCAGCATTTT. The chain is built from TRBV20-1 and TRBJ1-5, with 7 bases that match TRBD1. V trimming: 5 bases; J trimming: 2 bases; junction bases outside the gene matches: 3. The CDR3 is made up of 13 amino acids. Germline values: CDR1 DFQATT, CDR2 SNEGSKA (reference sequence).

This rearrangement joins TRBV7-3 to TRBJ2-1, with D tentatively TRBD1 (6 bases). V was cut by 4 bases and J by 7 bases, with 14 bases left in between. CDR3 length: 14 amino acids. CDR1 SGHTA and CDR2 FQGTGA come from the germline V gene. In nucleotides, the CDR3 is TGTGCCAGCAGCTCGGGGAAAGGGGGTAATGAGCAGTTCTTC. This codes for CASSSGKGGNEQFF.

This clonotype has only a few counts. This chain links TRBV27 with TRBJ1-5; TRBD1 agrees at 9 bases. The V gene end was trimmed by 6 bases and the J gene end by 2 bases; junction bases not matched to a gene: 11. This CDR3 spans 17 amino acids. The germline CDR1 and CDR2 sequences are MNHEY and SMNVEV (reference sequence). The CDR3 nucleotides read TGTGCCAGCAGACCCCTACAGGGGGCGTGGGGCAATCAGCCCCAGCATTTT. It is translated as CASRPLQGAWGNQPQHF.

The sample holds many counts of this clonotype. The chain employs TRBV12-3 or TRBV12-4 and TRBJ2-7; no reliable D call. Trimming shortened V by 3 bases and J by 5 bases, and 14 bases separated the two germline ends. The CDR3 consists of 14 residues. The CDR3 reads CASSLLKGIHEQYF. DNA for the CDR3: TGTGCCAGCAGTTTGCTCAAGGGAATCCACGAGCAGTACTTC.

As DNA, the CDR3 is TGTGCCAGCAGTCGGGACGGACGATCCTACGAGCAGTACGTC. Residues: CASSRDGRSYEQYV. This sequence joins TRBV28 and TRBJ2-7; D is possibly TRBD1 or TRBD2 (5 bases each). Germline loops: CDR1 MDHEN, CDR2 SYDVKM. V shed 5 bases and J shed 1 base, with 12 bases lying between them. The CDR3 is 14 residues long.

This clonotype was observed a few times. This sequence joins TRBV20-1 and TRBJ2-1; 13 bases fit TRBD2. There are 14 residues in the CDR3. J was trimmed by 7 bases and V by 1 base; bases with no gene match: 1. Per germline, CDR1 DFQATT and CDR2 SNEGSKA (reference sequence). The CDR3 DNA follows: TGCAGTGCTAGAGGGGGACTAGCGGGGAATGAGCAGTTCTTC. Its translation is CSARGGLAGNEQFF.

This clonotype was detected a few times. The chain couples TRBV15 to TRBJ2-1, with D hard to call. V lost 5 bases, J lost 9 bases, and 11 bases lay in between. The CDR3 sequence is 12 residues long. Germline V gene sequence: CDR1 LNHNV, CDR2 YYDKDF (reference sequence). CDR3 nucleotides: TGTGCCACCAGCTCCCTGGGAAGTGAGCAGTTCTTC. Translation: CATSSLGSEQFF.

This clonotype was counted a few times. Here the CDR3 DNA reads TGTGCCAGCAGTCCCTCGTCAGCAGATGAATACAATGAGCAGTTCTTC. It is translated as CASSPSSADEYNEQFF. The rearrangement joins TRBV28 to TRBJ2-1; D is unclear. This CDR3 is built from 16 residues. Trimming took off 5 bases at V and 4 bases at J, with 18 bases between the two ends. Germline V lookup: CDR1 MDHEN, CDR2 SYDVKM.

This clonotype has at least ten counts. J is TRBJ2-3 and V is TRBV12-3 or TRBV12-4; D is unresolved. The CDR3 extends over 12 amino acids. Trimming pared 5 bases from V and 2 bases from J, leaving 5 bases between. CDR3 coding DNA: TGTGCCAGCAGTCCGACCACAGATACGCAGTATTTT. Translated, it gives CASSPTTDTQYF.

This clonotype has ten or more counts. The chain uses TRBV20-1 and TRBJ2-3, with D maybe TRBD2 (6 bases). The CDR3 is 13 residues long. V was trimmed by 6 bases and J by 2 bases, leaving 12 bases between them. Germline CDR1 reads DFQATT; CDR2 reads SNEGSKA (reference sequence). Written as DNA, the CDR3 is TGCAGTGCCAGGGACTCCTACACAGATACGCAGTATTTT. Its translation: CSARDSYTDTQYF.

V gene TRBV28 combines with J gene TRBJ2-3; D gene uncertain. This CDR3 spans 12 amino acids. Trimming pared 7 bases from V and 4 bases from J, leaving 9 bases between. In germline, CDR1 is MDHEN, CDR2 SYDVKM. The CDR3 DNA follows: TGTGCCAGCACCCGCGCGGCAGATACGCAGTATTTT. Its translation is CASTRAADTQYF. The entire variable domain, with the rest obtained from reference TRBV28 and TRBJ2-3, is as follows: DVKVTQSSRYLVKRTGEKVFLECVQDMDHENMFWYRQDPGLGLRLIYFSYDVKMKEKGDIPEGYSVSREKKERFSLILESASTNQTSMYLCASTRAADTQYFGPGTRLTVL.

This clonotype has a handful of counts. V usage is TRBV7-8 and J usage is TRBJ1-2, with 7 bases fitting TRBD1. Germline values: CDR1 SGHVS, CDR2 FQNEAQ. With V trimmed by 6 bases and J by 5 bases, 12 bases remained unmatched. This CDR3 contains 15 residues. CDR3 DNA: TGTGCCAGCAGAAGAGACAGGGTGGGGGGTTATGGCTACACCTTC. As protein: CASRRDRVGGYGYTF.

This clonotype came up a few times. The chain links TRBV4-1 to TRBJ1-1; 7 bases line up with TRBD1. Looked up from germline, CDR1 is MGHRA and CDR2 is YSYEKL. The length of the CDR3 is 15 residues. V dropped 3 bases and J dropped 4; count of bases not matched to a gene: 8. CDR3 amino acids: CASSHRPTGVTEAFF. CDR3 bases: TGCGCCAGCAGCCATCGTCCCACAGGGGTCACTGAAGCTTTCTTT.

This clonotype was counted a few times. V gene TRBV5-1 combines with J gene TRBJ2-7; D call uncertain. In germline, CDR1 is SGHRS, CDR2 YFSETQ. The ends were cut back, 5 bases at V and 9 bases at J, with 15 bases in the middle. This CDR3 is 12 amino acids long. CDR3 in amino acids: CASRPAALGQYV. For the CDR3, the DNA is TGCGCCAGCAGACCAGCCGCCCTAGGGCAGTACGTC.

This clonotype was counted ten times or more. The rearrangement links TRBV12-3 or TRBV12-4 to TRBJ2-3; perhaps TRBD2 as D (6 bases). The CDR3 spans 14 residues. The germline V and J ends were trimmed by 3 bases and 3 bases, with 10 bases remaining between them. CDR3: CASSFAGGTDTQYF. The CDR3 nucleotides are TGTGCCAGCAGTTTTGCTGGGGGGACAGATACGCAGTATTTT.